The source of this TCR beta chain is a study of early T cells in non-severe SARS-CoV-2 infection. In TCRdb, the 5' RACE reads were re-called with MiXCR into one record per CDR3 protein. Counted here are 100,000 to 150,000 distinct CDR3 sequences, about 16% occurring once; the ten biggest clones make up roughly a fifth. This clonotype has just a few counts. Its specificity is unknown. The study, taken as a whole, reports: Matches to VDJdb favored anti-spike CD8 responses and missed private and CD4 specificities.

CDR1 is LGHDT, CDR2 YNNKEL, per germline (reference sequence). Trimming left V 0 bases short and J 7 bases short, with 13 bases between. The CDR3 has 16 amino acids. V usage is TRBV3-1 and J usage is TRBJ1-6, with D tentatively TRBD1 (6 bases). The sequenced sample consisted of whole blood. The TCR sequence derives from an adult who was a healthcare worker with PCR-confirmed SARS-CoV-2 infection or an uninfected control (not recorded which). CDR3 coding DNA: TGTGCCAGCAGCCAAGAAGGGGGGTCTCGAAATTCACCCCTCCACTTT. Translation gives CASSQEGGSRNSPLHF.